The 3 T cell receptor beta chains given below trace back to one sample, sequenced in a study of shared clonotypes between healthy human individuals (dated by TCRdb to 2018 to 2020). Preparation of the library involved the immunoSEQ multiplex PCR assay. Here the immuneACCESS table is served through TCRdb, limited to in-frame sequences with V and J called. Missing clones are a known gap in these copies; in checked studies unresolved V genes cover under half, and the rest lacks a known reason. The sample data list fewer than 1.4 million clones, and around 82% of these were observed just once. 0.6% to 0.75% of the sample goes to the ten largest clones. Sample: memory CD4+ T cells from PBMCs. This specimen's cell subset or site label, interpreted: CD45RA-negative fraction. These receptor sequences come from a man between 18 and 29 years old in good health. Some clones in this sample may be carry-over from other donors' samples.

This clone has just a few counts. This rearrangement joins TRBV9 to TRBJ1-4, with D unclear. The CDR3 extends over 15 amino acids. Between the trimmed V and J ends, which lost 2 bases and 6 bases, there was a span of 14 bases. Germline CDR1 is SGDLS and CDR2 is YYNGEE. The DNA for the CDR3 is TGTGCCAGCAGCGTCATGGGAGGGTACGATGAAAAACTGTTTTTT. Its translation: CASSVMGGYDEKLFF.

The chain links TRBV11-2 to TRBJ2-7, with D possibly matching TRBD2 (5 bases). The CDR3 sequence is 12 residues long. Germline CDR1 SGHAT, CDR2 FQNNGV. V lost 2 bases and J lost 7, with 9 bases in between. CDR3 in amino acids: CASSLPGVEQYF. The CDR3 DNA follows: TGTGCCAGCAGCTTACCCGGGGTAGAGCAGTACTTC.

Only one count was recorded for this clone. The chain recombines TRBV6-6 with TRBJ1-2; a possible D gene is TRBD1 (5 bases). The ends were cut back, 7 bases at V and 1 base at J, with 16 bases in the middle. The CDR3 length is 15 residues. CDR1 MNHNY and CDR2 SVGAGI come from the germline V gene (reference sequence). The CDR3 region has the DNA TGTGCCAGCACCAACTTGGGAGGGGTTAACTATGGCTACACCTTC. This encodes CASTNLGGVNYGYTF.